The T cell receptor (beta chain) under discussion was sequenced for a study of blood T cell repertoires in COVID-19. V shed 9 bases, J shed 6 bases, and the junction held 2 bases outside the gene matches. Germline lookup yields CDR1 ENHRY and CDR2 SYGVKD. This CDR3 is built from 13 residues. The table came from immunoSEQ multiplex PCR; TCRdb's copy has only in-frame clones and leaves some out. The sample yields about 210,000 clones, about 87% seen once. The sequenced sample consisted of peripheral blood. This receptor was obtained from a man aged 70 or older with acute or convalescent COVID-19. The chain recombines TRBV10-3 with TRBJ2-3, with TRBD2 matching over 14 bases. The CDR3, as DNA: TGTGCCATGGGACTAGCGGGAGTGGATACGCAGTATTTT. Translated, it gives CAMGLAGVDTQYF.